These 6 T cell receptor beta chains came from one sample sequenced in a study of shared clonotypes between healthy human individuals. Sequencing used immunoSEQ multiplex PCR; TCRdb keeps in-frame clones, though not all of them. The sample shows roughly 2.5 million clones, around nine tenths of them seen only once. Material: naive CD4+ T cells sorted from blood. Subset here: CD45RA+ positively selected. Receptors were obtained from a man aged 18 to 30 in good health.

CDR3 sequence (DNA): TGTGCCATTTCGTACAGGGGGCAGGACACCGGGGAGCTGTTTTTT. This encodes CAISYRGQDTGELFF. The rearrangement uses TRBV10-3 and TRBJ2-2, with 9 bases lining up with TRBD1. Germline CDR1 and CDR2: ENHRY and SYGVKD. This CDR3 has 15 residues. The junction had 8 bases not matched to a gene; V was cut back by 9 bases and J by 3 bases.

This chain links TRBV5-4 with TRBJ2-7; 14 bases agree with TRBD2. With V trimmed by 3 bases and J by 3 bases, 2 bases remained unmatched. The CDR3 consists of 15 residues. The germline V gene has CDR1 SGHNT and CDR2 YYREEE (reference sequence). CDR3 DNA sequence: TGTGCCAGCAGCTATGGGACTAGCGGGAGCTACGAGCAGTACTTC. The encoded protein is CASSYGTSGSYEQYF.

This clone was detected only once. Other DNA sequences of this sample code for an identical CDR3. This chain links TRBV30 with TRBJ2-3, with D possibly matching TRBD1 (5 bases). The CDR3 extends over 11 amino acids. The germline gives CDR1 GTSNPN, CDR2 SVGIG (reference sequence). The V gene lost 5 bases and the J gene lost 2 bases, with 5 bases spanning the gap. CDR3 DNA: TGTGCCTGGGGGGCCACAGATACGCAGTATTTT. This gives the protein CAWGATDTQYF. Full variable domain (rest looked up from reference TRBV30 and TRBJ2-3): SQTIHQWPATLVQPVGSPLSLECTVEGTSNPNLYWYRQAAGRGLQLLFYSVGIGQISSEVPQNLSASRPQDRQFILSSKKLLLSDSGFYLCAWGATDTQYFGPGTRLTVL.

The chain is built from TRBV4-1 and TRBJ1-5, with D tentatively TRBD1 (5 bases). V was trimmed by 3 bases and J by 1 base, leaving 13 bases between them. This CDR3 region has 16 residues. Germline lookup yields CDR1 MGHRA and CDR2 YSYEKL. CDR3 residues: CASSQVTRDSNQPQHF. The CDR3 DNA reads as TGCGCCAGCAGCCAGGTCACCAGGGACAGCAATCAGCCCCAGCATTTT.

This chain links TRBV6-1 with TRBJ2-7; 12 bases are a match to TRBD1. The V gene's germline CDR1 is MNHNS and CDR2 SASEGT. J was trimmed by 4 bases and V by 8 bases; bases with no gene match: 3. This CDR3 contains 13 residues. The CDR3, as DNA: TGTGCCAGCGGGGGACAGGGGGCGTACGAGCAGTACTTC. Its protein product is CASGGQGAYEQYF.

This clone was observed once. The V call is TRBV28, the J call TRBJ1-2; 7 bases are shared with TRBD1. Germline lookup yields CDR1 MDHEN and CDR2 SYDVKM. The CDR3 has 15 amino acids. Germline trimming cut 6 bases from V and 0 bases from J; bases unmatched to any gene: 7. CDR3 DNA: TGTGCCAGCAGCTACAACAGGGGTGCTAACTATGGCTACACCTTC. Protein sequence: CASSYNRGANYGYTF.